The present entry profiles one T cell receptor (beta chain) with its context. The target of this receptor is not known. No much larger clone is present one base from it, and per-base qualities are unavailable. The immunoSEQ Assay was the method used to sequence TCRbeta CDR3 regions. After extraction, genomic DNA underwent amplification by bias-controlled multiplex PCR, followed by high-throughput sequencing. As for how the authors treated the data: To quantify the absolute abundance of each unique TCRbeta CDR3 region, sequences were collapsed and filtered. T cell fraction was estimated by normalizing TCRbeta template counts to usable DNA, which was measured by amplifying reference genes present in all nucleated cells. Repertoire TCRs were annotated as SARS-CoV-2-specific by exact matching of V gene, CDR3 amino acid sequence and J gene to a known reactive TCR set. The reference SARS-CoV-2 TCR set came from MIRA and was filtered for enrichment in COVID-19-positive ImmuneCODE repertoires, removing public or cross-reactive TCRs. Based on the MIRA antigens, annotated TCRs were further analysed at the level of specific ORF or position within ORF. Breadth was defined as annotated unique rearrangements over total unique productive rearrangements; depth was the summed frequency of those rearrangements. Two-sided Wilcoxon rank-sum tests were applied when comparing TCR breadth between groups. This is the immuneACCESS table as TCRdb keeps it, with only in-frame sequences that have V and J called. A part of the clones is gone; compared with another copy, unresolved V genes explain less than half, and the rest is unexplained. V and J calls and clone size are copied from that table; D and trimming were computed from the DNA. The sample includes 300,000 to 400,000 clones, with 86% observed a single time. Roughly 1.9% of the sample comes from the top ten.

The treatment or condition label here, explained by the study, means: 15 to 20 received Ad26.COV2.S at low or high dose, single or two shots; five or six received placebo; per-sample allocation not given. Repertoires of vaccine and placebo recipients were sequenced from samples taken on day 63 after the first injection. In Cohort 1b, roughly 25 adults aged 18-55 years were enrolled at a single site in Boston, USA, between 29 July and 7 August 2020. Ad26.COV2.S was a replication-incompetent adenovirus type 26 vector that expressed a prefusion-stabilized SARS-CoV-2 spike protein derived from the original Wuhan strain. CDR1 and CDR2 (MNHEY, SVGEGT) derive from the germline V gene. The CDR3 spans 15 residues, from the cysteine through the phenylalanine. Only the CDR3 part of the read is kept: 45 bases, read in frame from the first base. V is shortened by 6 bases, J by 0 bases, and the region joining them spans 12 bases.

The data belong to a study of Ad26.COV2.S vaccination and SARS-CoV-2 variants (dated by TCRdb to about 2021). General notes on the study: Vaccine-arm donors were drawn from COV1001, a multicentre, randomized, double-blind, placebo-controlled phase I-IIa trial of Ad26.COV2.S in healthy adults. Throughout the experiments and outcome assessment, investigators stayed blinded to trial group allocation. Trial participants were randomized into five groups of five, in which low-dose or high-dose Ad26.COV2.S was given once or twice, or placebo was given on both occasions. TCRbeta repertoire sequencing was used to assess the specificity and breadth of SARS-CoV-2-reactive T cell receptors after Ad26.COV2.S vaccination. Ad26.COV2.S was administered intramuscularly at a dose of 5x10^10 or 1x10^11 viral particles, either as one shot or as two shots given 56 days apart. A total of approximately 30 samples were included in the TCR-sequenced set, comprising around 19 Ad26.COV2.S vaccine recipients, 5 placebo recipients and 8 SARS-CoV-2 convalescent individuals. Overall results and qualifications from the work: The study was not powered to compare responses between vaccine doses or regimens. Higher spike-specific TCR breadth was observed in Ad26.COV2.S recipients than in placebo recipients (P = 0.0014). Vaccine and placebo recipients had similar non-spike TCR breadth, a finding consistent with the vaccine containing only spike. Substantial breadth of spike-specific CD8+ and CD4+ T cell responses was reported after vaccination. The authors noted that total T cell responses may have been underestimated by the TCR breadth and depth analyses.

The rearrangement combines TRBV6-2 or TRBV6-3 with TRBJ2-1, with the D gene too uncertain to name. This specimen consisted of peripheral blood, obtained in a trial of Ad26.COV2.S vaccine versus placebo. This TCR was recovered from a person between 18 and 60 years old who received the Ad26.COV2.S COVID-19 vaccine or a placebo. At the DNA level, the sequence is TGTGCCAGCAGCGTCCCGCCGGGCTCCTACAATGAGCAGTTCTTC. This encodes CASSVPPGSYNEQFF.